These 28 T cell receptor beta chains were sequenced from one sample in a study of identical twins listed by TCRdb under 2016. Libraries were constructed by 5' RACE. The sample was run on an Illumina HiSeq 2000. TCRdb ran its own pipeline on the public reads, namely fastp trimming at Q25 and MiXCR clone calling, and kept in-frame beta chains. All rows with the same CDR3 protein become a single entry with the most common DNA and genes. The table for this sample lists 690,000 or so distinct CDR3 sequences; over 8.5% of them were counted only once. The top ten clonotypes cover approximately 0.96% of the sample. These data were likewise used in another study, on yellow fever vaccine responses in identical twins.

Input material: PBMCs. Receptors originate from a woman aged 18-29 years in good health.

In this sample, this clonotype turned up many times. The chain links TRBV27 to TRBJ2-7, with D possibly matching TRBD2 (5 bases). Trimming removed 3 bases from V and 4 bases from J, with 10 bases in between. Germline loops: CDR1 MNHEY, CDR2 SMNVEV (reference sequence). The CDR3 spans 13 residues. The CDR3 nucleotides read TGTGCCAGCAGTTTCGGGGTCTCTTACGAGCAGTACTTC. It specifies CASSFGVSYEQYF.

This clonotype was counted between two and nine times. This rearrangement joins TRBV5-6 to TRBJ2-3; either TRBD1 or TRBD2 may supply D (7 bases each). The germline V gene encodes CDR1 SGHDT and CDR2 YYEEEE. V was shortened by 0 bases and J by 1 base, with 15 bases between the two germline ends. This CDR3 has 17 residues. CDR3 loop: CASSLARGGGGTDTQYF. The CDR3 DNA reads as TGTGCCAGCAGCTTGGCCAGGGGGGGGGGCGGCACAGATACGCAGTATTTT.

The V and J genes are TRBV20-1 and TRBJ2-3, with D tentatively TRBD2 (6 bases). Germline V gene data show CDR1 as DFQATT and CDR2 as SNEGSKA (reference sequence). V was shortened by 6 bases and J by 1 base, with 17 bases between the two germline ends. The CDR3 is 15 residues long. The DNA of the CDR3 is TGCAGTGCCTCACCTCTTAGCGGTCGCACAGATACGCAGTATTTT. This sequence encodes CSASPLSGRTDTQYF.

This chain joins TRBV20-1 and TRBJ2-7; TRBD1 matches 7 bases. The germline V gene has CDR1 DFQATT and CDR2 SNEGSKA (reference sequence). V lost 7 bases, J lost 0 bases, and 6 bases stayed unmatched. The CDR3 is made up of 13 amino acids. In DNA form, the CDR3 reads TGCAGTGTCCCGGGACAGAGCTCCTACGAGCAGTACTTC. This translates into CSVPGQSSYEQYF.

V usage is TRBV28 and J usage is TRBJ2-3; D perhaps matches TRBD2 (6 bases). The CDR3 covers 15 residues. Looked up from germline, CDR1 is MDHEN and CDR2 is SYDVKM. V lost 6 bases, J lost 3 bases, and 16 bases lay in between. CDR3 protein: CASRTVGGFTDTQYF. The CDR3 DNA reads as TGTGCCAGCAGGACAGTTGGGGGGTTTACAGATACGCAGTATTTT.

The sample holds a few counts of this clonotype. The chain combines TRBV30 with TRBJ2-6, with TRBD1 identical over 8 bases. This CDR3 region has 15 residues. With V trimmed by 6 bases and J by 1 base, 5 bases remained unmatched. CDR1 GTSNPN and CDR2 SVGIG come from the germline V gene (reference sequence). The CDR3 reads CACGQGGSGANVLTF. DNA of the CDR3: TGTGCCTGTGGACAGGGAGGATCTGGGGCCAACGTCCTGACTTTC.

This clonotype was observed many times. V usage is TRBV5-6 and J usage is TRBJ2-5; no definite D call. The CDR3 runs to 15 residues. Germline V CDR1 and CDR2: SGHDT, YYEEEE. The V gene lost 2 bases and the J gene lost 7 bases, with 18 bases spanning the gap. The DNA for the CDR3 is TGTGCCAGCAGCTTCGAGCAGGTTAAAGGCGGGACCCAGTACTTC. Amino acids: CASSFEQVKGGTQYF.

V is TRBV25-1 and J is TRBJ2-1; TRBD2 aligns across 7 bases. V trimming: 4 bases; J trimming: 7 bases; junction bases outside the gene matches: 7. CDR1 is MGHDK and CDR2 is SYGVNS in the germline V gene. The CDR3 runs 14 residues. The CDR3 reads CASSAYWGGNEQFF. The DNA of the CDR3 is TGTGCCAGCAGTGCCTACTGGGGGGGAAATGAGCAGTTCTTC. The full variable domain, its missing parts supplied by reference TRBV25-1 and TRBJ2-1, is EADIYQTPRYLVIGTGKKITLECSQTMGHDKMYWYQQDPGMELHLIHYSYGVNSTEKGDLSSESTVSRIRTEHFPLTLESARPSHTSQYLCASSAYWGGNEQFFGPGTRLTVL.

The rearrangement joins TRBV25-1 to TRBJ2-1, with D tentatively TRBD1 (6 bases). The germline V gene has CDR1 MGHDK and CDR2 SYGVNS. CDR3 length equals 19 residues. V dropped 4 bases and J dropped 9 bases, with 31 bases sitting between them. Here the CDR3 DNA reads TGTGCCAGCAGTGCCCAATTCCCAACCAGGGGTTTTCCAGTTAGTGAGCAGTTCTTC. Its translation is CASSAQFPTRGFPVSEQFF.

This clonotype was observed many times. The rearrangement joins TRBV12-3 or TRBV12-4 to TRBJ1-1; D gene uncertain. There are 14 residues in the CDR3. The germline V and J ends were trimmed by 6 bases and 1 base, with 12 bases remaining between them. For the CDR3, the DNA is TGTGCCAGCAGCCTCGGACCGAAGAACACTGAAGCTTTCTTT. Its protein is CASSLGPKNTEAFF.

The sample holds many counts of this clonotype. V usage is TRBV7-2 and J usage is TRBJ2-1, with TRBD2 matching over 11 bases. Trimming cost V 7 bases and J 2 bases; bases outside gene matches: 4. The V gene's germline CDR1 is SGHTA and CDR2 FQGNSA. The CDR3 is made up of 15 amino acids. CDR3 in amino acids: CASTPGLAAYNEQFF. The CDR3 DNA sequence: TGTGCCAGCACCCCGGGACTAGCGGCCTACAATGAGCAGTTCTTC.

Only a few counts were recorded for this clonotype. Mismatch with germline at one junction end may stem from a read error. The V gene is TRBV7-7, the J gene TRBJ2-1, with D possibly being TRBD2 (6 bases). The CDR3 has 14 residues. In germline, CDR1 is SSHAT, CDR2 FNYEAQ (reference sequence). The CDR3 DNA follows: TGTGCTAGCACCCCATACCACGGGGGATGGGAGCAGTTCTTC. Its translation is CASTPYHGGWEQFF.

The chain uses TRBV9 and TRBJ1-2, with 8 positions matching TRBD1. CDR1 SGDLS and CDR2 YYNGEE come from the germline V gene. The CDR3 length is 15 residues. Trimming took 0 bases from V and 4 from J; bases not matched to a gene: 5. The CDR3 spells CASSVEAGGTYGYTF. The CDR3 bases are TGTGCCAGCAGCGTAGAAGCAGGGGGCACCTATGGCTACACCTTC.

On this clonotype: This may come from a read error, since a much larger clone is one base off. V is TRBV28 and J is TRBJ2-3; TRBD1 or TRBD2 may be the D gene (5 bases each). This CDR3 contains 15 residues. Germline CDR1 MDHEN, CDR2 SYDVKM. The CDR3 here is CASSLRTRGTGTQYF. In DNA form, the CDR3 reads TGTGCCAGCAGTCTACGGACCCGGGGCACAGGTACGCAGTATTTT. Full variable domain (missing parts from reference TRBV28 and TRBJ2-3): DVKVTQSSRYLVKRTGEKVFLECVQDMDHENMFWYRQDPGLGLRLIYFSYDVKMKEKGDIPEGYSVSREKKERFSLILESASTNQTSMYLCASSLRTRGTGTQYFGPGTRLTVL.

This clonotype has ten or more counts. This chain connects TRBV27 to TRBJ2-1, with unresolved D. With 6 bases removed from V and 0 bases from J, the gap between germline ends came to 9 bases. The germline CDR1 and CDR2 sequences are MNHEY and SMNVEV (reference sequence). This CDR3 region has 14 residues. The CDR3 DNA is TGTGCCAGCAGCCGAGTGAGCTCCTACAATGAGCAGTTCTTC. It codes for CASSRVSSYNEQFF.

The chain's CDR3 is CASSQDIAGGRWETQYF. CDR3 sequence (DNA): TGCGCCAGCAGCCAAGATATAGCAGGGGGCCGTTGGGAGACCCAGTACTTC. The chain combines TRBV4-1 with TRBJ2-5, with 8 bases fitting TRBD1. Germline V gene lookup returns CDR1 MGHRA and CDR2 YSYEKL. The CDR3 spans 17 residues. The V segment lost 0 bases and the J segment 5 bases; nucleotides outside the gene matches: 11.

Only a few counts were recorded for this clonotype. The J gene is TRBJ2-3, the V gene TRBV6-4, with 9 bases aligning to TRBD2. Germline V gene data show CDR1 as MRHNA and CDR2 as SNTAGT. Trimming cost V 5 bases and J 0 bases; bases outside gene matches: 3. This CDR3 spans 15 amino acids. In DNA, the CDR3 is TGTGCCAGCAGTATCACTAGCGGGAGCACAGATACGCAGTATTTT. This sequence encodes CASSITSGSTDTQYF.

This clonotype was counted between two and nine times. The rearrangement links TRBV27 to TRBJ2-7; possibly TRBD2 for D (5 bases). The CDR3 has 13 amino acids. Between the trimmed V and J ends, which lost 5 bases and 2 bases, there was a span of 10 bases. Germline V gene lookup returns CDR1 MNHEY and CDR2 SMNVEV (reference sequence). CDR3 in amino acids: CASSRQEAYEQYF. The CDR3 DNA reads TGTGCCAGCAGTCGGCAGGAGGCCTACGAGCAGTACTTC.

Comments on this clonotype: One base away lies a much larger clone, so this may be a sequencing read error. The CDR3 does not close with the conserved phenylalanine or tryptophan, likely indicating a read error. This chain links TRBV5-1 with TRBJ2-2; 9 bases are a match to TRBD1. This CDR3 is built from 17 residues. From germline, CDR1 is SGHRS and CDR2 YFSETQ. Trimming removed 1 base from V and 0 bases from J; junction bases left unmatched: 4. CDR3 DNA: TGCGCCAGCAGCTTGTTCGGGACAGGGTCGAACACCGGGGAGCTGTTTTAT. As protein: CASSLFGTGSNTGELFY.

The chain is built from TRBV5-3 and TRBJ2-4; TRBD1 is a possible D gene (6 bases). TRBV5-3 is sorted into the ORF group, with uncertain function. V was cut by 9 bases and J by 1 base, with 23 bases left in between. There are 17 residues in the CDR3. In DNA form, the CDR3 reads TGTGCCATCGGCCCCGGGCTGGACAGCAGCGCCAAAAACATTCAGTACTTC. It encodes CAIGPGLDSSAKNIQYF.

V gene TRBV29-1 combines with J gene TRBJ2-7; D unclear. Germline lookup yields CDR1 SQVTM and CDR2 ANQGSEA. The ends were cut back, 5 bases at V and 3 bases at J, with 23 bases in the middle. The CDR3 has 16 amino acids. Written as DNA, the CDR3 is TGCAGCGTTTACTCCCCGAAAAAGGTGGCTGGCTACGAGCAGTACTTC. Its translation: CSVYSPKKVAGYEQYF.

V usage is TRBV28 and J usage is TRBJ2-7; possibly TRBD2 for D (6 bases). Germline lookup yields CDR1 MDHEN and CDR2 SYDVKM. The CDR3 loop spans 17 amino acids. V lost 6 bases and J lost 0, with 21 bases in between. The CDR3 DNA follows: TGTGCCAGCAGACTAGCTTCTGGCGGGGTCACCTCCTACGAGCAGTACTTC. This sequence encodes CASRLASGGVTSYEQYF. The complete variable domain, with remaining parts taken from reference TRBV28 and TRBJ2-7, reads DVKVTQSSRYLVKRTGEKVFLECVQDMDHENMFWYRQDPGLGLRLIYFSYDVKMKEKGDIPEGYSVSREKKERFSLILESASTNQTSMYLCASRLASGGVTSYEQYFGPGTRLTVT.

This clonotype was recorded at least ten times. The chain's CDR3 is CASSSGQGTDTQYF. The CDR3 nucleotides are TGCGCCAGCAGCTCAGGACAGGGAACAGATACGCAGTATTTT. The chain carries TRBV5-1 and TRBJ2-3; 8 nucleotides align to TRBD1. With 3 bases clipped from V and 3 bases from J, the junction kept 3 bases outside the gene matches. The CDR3 loop spans 14 amino acids. CDR1 SGHRS and CDR2 YFSETQ come from the germline V gene.

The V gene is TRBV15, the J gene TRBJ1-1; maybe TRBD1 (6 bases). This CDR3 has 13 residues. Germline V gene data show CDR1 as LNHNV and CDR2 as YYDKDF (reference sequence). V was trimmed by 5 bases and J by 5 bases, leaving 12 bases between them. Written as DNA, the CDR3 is TGTGCCACCAGCTCCCAGAGGGGGACTGAAGCTTTCTTT. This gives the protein CATSSQRGTEAFF.

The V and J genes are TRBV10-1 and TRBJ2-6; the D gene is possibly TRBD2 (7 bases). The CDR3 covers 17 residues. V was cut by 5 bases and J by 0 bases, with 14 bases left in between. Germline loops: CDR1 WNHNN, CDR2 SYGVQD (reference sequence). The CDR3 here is CASSRGAPGSGANVLTF. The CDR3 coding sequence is TGCGCCAGCAGTCGGGGGGCCCCGGGCTCTGGGGCCAACGTCCTGACTTTC.

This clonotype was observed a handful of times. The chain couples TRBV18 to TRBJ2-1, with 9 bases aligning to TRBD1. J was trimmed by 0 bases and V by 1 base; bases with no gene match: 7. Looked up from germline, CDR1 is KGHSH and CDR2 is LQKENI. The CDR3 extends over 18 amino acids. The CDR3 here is CASSPLVATGGSYNEQFF. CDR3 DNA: TGTGCCAGCTCACCACTTGTAGCGACAGGGGGCTCCTACAATGAGCAGTTCTTC.

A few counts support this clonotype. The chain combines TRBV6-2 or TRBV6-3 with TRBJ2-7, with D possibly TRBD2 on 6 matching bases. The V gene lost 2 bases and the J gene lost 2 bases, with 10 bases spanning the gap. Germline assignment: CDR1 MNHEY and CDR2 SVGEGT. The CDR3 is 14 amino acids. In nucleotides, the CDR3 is TGTGCCAGCAGTTACGGCGGGGTGACCTACGAGCAGTACTTC. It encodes CASSYGGVTYEQYF.

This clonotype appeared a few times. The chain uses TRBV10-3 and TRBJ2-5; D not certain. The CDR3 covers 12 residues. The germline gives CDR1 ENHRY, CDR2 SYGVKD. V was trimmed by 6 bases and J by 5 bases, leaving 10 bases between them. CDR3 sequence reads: CAIRGIEETQYF. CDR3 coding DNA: TGTGCCATCAGAGGGATTGAGGAGACCCAGTACTTC.